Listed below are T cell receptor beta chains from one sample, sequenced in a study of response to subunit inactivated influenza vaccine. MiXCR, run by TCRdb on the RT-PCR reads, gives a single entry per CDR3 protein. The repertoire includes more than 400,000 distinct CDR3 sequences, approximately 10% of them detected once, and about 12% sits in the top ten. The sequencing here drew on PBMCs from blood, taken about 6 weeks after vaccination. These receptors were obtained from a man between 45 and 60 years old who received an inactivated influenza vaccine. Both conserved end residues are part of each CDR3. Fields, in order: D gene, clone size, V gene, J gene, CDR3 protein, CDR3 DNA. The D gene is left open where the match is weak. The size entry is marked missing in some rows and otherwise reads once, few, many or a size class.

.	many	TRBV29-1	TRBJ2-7	CSVEGGGEQYF	TGCAGCGTTGAAGGAGGGGGCGAGCAGTACTTC
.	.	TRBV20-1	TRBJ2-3	CSARDPDATLSTDTQYF	TGCAGTGCTAGAGACCCCGACGCTACCCTGAGCACAGATACGCAGTATTTT
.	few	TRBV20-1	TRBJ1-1	CSAMLVNTEAFF	TGCAGTGCTATGTTGGTGAACACTGAAGCTTTCTTT
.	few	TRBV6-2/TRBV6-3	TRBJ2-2	CASRLQGDTGELFF	TGTGCCAGCAGACTCCAGGGTGACACCGGGGAGCTGTTTTTT
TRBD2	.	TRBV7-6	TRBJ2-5	CASSPGLAGLTQETQYF	TGTGCCAGCAGCCCTGGACTAGCGGGGCTTACTCAAGAGACCCAGTACTTC
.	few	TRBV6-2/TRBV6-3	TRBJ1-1	CASSYPLAEAFF	TGTGCCAGCAGTTACCCCCTGGCTGAAGCTTTCTTT
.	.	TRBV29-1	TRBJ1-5	CSVGQAEPQHF	TGCAGCGTTGGACAGGCAGAGCCCCAGCATTTT
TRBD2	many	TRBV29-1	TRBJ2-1	CSVEESAGGSNEQFF	TGCAGCGTTGAAGAGAGCGCGGGGGGGTCCAATGAGCAGTTCTTC
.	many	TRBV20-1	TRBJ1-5	CSARVGVVGNQPQHF	TGCAGTGCTAGAGTTGGGGTGGTGGGCAATCAGCCCCAGCATTTT
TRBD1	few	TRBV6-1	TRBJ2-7	CASTGTGGAYYEQYF	TGTGCCAGCACCGGGACAGGGGGCGCCTACTACGAGCAGTACTTC
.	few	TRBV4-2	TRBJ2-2	CASSTRVFGYRENTGELFF	TGTGCCAGCAGCACCCGGGTTTTTGGGTATCGGGAGAACACCGGGGAGCTGTTTTTT
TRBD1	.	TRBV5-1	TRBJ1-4	CASSWDRPNEKLFF	TGCGCCAGCAGCTGGGACAGACCGAATGAAAAACTGTTTTTT
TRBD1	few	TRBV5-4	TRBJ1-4	CASSLDRGTGHTELFF	TGTGCCAGCAGCTTAGACCGCGGGACAGGCCATACGGAACTGTTTTTT
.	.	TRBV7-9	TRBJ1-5	CASSFNPEQPQHF	TGTGCCAGCAGCTTTAATCCAGAACAGCCCCAGCATTTT
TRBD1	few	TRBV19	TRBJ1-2	CASSFFPPGQGTSGYTF	TGTGCCAGTAGTTTTTTCCCCCCGGGACAGGGGACGTCTGGCTACACCTTC
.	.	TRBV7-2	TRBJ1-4	CASSFLGQPNEKLFF	TGTGCCAGCAGCTTTCTCGGACAGCCTAATGAAAAACTGTTTTTT
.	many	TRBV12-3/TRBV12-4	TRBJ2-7	CASRDGGGEYEQYF	TGTGCCAGCAGGGACGGAGGGGGGGAATACGAGCAGTACTTC
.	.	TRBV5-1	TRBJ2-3	CASSLARGTDTQYF	TGCGCCAGCAGCTTGGCGAGGGGCACAGATACGCAGTATTTT
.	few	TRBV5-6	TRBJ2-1	CASSLRAHNEQFF	TGTGCCAGCAGCTTGCGGGCGCACAATGAGCAGTTCTTC
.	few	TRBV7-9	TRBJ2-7	CASSHRGGYEQYF	TGTGCCAGCAGCCATAGGGGCGGGTACGAGCAGTACTTC
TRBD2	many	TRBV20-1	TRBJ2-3	CSARKTSREDTQYF	TGCAGTGCTAGAAAGACTAGCCGGGAAGATACGCAGTATTTT
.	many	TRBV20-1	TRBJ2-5	CSASGQGETQYF	TGCAGTGCTAGTGGCCAGGGAGAGACCCAGTACTTC
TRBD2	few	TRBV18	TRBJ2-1	CASSPSRGGHNEQFF	TGTGCCAGCTCACCATCTCGCGGGGGGCACAATGAGCAGTTCTTC
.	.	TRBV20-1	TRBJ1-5	CSARDPTGGNQPQHF	TGCAGTGCTAGAGATCCCACCGGGGGCAATCAGCCCCAGCATTTT
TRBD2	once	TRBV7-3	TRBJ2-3	CASSLTSGSADTQYF	TGTGCCAGCAGCTTGACTAGCGGGAGTGCAGATACGCAGTATTTT
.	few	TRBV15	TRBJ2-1	CATSIRTEQFF	TGTGCCACCAGCATTCGAACAGAGCAGTTCTTC
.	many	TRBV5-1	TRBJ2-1	CASSPKSGGNEQFF	TGCGCCAGCAGCCCGAAATCAGGGGGGAATGAGCAGTTCTTC
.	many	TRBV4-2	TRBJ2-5	CASTKRKETQYF	TGTGCCAGCACCAAGAGAAAGGAGACCCAGTACTTC
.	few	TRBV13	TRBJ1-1	CASSLRRVAPWAEAFF	TGTGCCAGCAGCTTAAGACGCGTCGCGCCTTGGGCTGAAGCTTTCTTT
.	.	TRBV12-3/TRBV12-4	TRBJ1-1	CASILGKNTEAFF	TGTGCCAGCATTTTAGGGAAGAACACTGAAGCTTTCTTT
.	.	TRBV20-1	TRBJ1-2	CSARRDRIPQGYTF	TGCAGTGCTAGAAGAGACAGGATACCACAAGGCTACACCTTC
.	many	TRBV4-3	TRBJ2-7	CASSQDAMDSTYEQYF	TGCGCCAGCAGCCAAGATGCCATGGACAGCACCTACGAGCAGTACTTC
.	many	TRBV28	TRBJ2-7	CASSPTNYEQYF	TGTGCCAGCAGTCCGACCAACTACGAGCAGTACTTC
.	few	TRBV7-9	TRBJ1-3	CASSGGPSGNTIYF	TGTGCCAGCAGCGGAGGCCCATCTGGAAACACCATATATTTT
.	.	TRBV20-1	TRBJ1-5	CSARPGGAGQPQHF	TGCAGTGCTAGACCCGGGGGCGCTGGGCAGCCCCAGCATTTT
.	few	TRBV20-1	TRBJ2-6	CSANLLSPGANVLTF	TGCAGTGCTAATCTTCTCAGTCCCGGGGCCAACGTCCTGACTTTC
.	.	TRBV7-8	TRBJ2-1	CASSLERAVWFF	TGTGCCAGCAGCTTAGAACGGGCGGTTTGGTTCTTC
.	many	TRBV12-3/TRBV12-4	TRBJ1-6	CASIFGGRIGNSPLHF	TGTGCCAGCATCTTCGGGGGGCGGATCGGGAATTCACCCCTCCACTTT
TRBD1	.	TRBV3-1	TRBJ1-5	CASSLTGQGGQPQHF	TGTGCCAGCAGCCTAACGGGACAGGGTGGTCAGCCCCAGCATTTT
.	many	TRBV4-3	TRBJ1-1	CASSPQVGVNTEAFF	TGCGCCAGCAGCCCACAGGTGGGAGTGAACACTGAAGCTTTCTTT
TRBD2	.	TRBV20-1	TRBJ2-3	CSVPRGAPDTQYF	TGCAGTGTTCCGCGGGGGGCACCCGATACGCAGTATTTT
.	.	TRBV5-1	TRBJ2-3	CASSLRGMEADTQYF	TGCGCCAGCAGCTTAAGGGGGATGGAAGCAGATACGCAGTATTTT
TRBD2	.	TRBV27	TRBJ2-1	CASSPGLAGHNEQFF	TGTGCCAGCAGTCCCGGACTAGCGGGCCACAATGAGCAGTTCTTC
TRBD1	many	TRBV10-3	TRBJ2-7	CAISRTRGTYEQYF	TGTGCCATCAGTAGAACCAGGGGGACCTACGAGCAGTACTTC
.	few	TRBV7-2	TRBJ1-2	CASSFGQSANYGYTF	TGTGCCAGCAGCTTTGGACAGAGCGCTAACTATGGCTACACCTTC
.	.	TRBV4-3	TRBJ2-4	CASSPETANIQYF	TGCGCCAGCAGCCCGGAGACAGCAAACATTCAGTACTTC
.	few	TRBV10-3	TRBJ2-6	CAISESMLEANVLTF	TGTGCCATCAGTGAGTCGATGCTGGAGGCCAACGTCCTGACTTTC
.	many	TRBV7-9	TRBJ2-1	CATSRGGTYNEQFF	TGTGCCACCTCACGCGGAGGGACCTACAATGAGCAGTTCTTC